Each of the 25 T cell receptor beta chains below was sequenced from the same sample in a study of T-cell memory formation after mild COVID-19. TCRdb re-analysed the 5' RACE reads in MiXCR, keeping a single row per CDR3 protein. The table lists 300,000 to 400,000 distinct CDR3 sequences, approximately 29% of them singletons, with roughly 12% in the top ten. The sequenced material came from PBMCs or a T cell subset sorted from them (not recorded which). The receptors here all came from an adult woman who had mild COVID-19 (a few samples of this study predate the infection). Cell type and time point are not known.

This chain connects TRBV25-1 to TRBJ1-2; D uncertain. The CDR3 runs to 15 residues. CDR1 is MGHDK and CDR2 is SYGVNS in the germline V gene. The V and J ends lost 1 base and 1 base respectively, with 10 bases between them. The CDR3 reads CASSEWSGNNYGYTF. DNA of the CDR3: TGTGCCAGCAGTGAATGGTCAGGAAATAACTATGGCTACACCTTC.

V and J are TRBV7-9 and TRBJ2-7; D unclear. Trimming left V 5 bases short and J 3 bases short, with 8 bases between. CDR1 SEHNR and CDR2 FQNEAQ come from the germline V gene (reference sequence). The CDR3 length is 12 residues. This chain's CDR3 is CASSNASYEQYF. The CDR3 nucleotides are TGTGCCAGCAGCAACGCGAGCTACGAGCAGTACTTC. The whole variable domain, remainder taken from reference TRBV7-9 and TRBJ2-7, is DTGVSQNPRHKITKRGQNVTFRCDPISEHNRLYWYRQTLGQGPEFLTYFQNEAQLEKSRLLSDRFSAERPKGSFSTLEIQRTEQGDSAMYLCASSNASYEQYFGPGTRLTVT.

V gene TRBV3-1 combines with J gene TRBJ2-1; 10 bases are shared with TRBD2. The germline V gene has CDR1 LGHDT and CDR2 YNNKEL (reference sequence). V lost 8 bases, J lost 5 bases, and 21 bases stayed unmatched. The CDR3 spans 19 residues. CDR3 sequence reads: CASEKKNPTGLAVNNEQFF. The CDR3 bases are TGTGCCAGCGAGAAAAAAAACCCGACCGGACTAGCGGTAAACAATGAGCAGTTCTTC.

This sequence joins TRBV6-5 and TRBJ2-5; D may be TRBD2 (6 bases). The V gene's germline CDR1 is MNHEY and CDR2 SVGAGI. V lost 8 bases and J lost 5, with 24 bases in between. This CDR3 spans 16 amino acids. In DNA form, the CDR3 reads TGTGCCAGCGGGACTTATGAGGGGTTTGCCAGGGAGACCCAGTACTTC. This codes for CASGTYEGFARETQYF.

The V gene is TRBV7-6, the J gene TRBJ2-2; D gene unclear. In germline, CDR1 is SGHVS, CDR2 FNYEAQ. The CDR3 runs 14 residues. The germline V and J ends were trimmed by 3 bases and 7 bases, with 12 bases remaining between them. This CDR3 reads CASSLSAGLGELFF. The DNA of the CDR3 is TGTGCCAGCAGCTTGTCGGCCGGGCTCGGGGAGCTGTTTTTT. Full variable domain (rest looked up from reference TRBV7-6 and TRBJ2-2): GAGVSQSPRYKVTKRGQDVALRCDPISGHVSLYWYRQALGQGPEFLTYFNYEAQQDKSGLPNDRFSAERPEGSISTLTIQRTEQRDSAMYRCASSLSAGLGELFFGEGSRLTVL.

This clonotype was seen more than once but under ten times. This chain connects TRBV7-2 to TRBJ2-5; D is unresolved. Germline CDR1 SGHTA, CDR2 FQGNSA. This CDR3 is built from 15 residues. The V gene lost 5 bases and the J gene lost 1 base, with 14 bases spanning the gap. The DNA for the CDR3 is TGTGCCAGCAGCAACGGGCGAGGCTTCCAAGAGACCCAGTACTTC. Translated, it gives CASSNGRGFQETQYF.

V is TRBV29-1 and J is TRBJ2-7; TRBD2 might be the D (5 bases). Germline V gives CDR1 SQVTM, CDR2 ANQGSEA. The V end lost 2 bases, the J end lost 7 bases, and 9 bases lay between the germline ends. The length of the CDR3 is 11 residues. The CDR3 here is CSVEWTGEQYF. DNA of the CDR3: TGCAGCGTTGAATGGACGGGGGAGCAGTACTTC.

In this sample, this clonotype turned up many times. The V call is TRBV12-3 or TRBV12-4, the J call TRBJ1-6, with D hard to call. V lost 4 bases, J lost 5 bases, and 9 bases lay in between. The CDR3 contains 14 residues. The CDR3 nucleotides are TGTGCCAGCAGTTCCTACGGAGATAATTCACCCCTCCACTTT. This gives the protein CASSSYGDNSPLHF.

This clonotype has a handful of counts. This chain joins TRBV19 and TRBJ2-2; D not resolved. Germline-derived CDR1 and CDR2 are LNHDA and SQIVND (reference sequence). CDR3 length: 12 residues. V lost 2 bases and J lost 4, with 2 bases in between. Here the CDR3 reads CASSISTGELFF. The CDR3 DNA reads TGTGCCAGTAGTATAAGCACCGGGGAGCTGTTTTTT.

The rearrangement joins TRBV5-1 to TRBJ1-1; D possibly corresponds to TRBD1 (5 bases). The CDR3 length is 15 residues. From germline, CDR1 is SGHRS and CDR2 YFSETQ. V lost 2 bases to trimming and J lost 6 bases, with 17 bases between them. The DNA of the CDR3 is TGCGCCAGCAGCTTATATCCCGGGGCCGACTCTGAAGCTTTCTTT. This sequence encodes CASSLYPGADSEAFF.

CDR3 in DNA: TGTGCCAGCACTCTGGGGGCCTCCTACGAGCAGTACTTC. As protein: CASTLGASYEQYF. The V call is TRBV12-3 or TRBV12-4, the J call TRBJ2-7, with D maybe TRBD1 (6 bases). The CDR3 consists of 13 residues. Trimming took off 7 bases at V and 0 bases at J, with 10 bases between the two ends.

This clonotype was counted between two and nine times. The chain carries TRBV3-1 and TRBJ2-5; 11 nucleotides line up with TRBD1. This CDR3 is built from 17 residues. Trimming took 4 bases from V and 4 from J; bases not matched to a gene: 11. The germline CDR1 and CDR2 sequences are LGHDT and YNNKEL (reference sequence). The CDR3 sequence is CASSLIGQGATLETQYF. The CDR3 DNA follows: TGTGCCAGCAGCCTCATAGGACAGGGGGCTACCCTAGAGACCCAGTACTTC.

V is TRBV2 and J is TRBJ2-2; 11 bases map to TRBD1. V shed 6 bases and J 7 bases; nucleotides not matched to a gene: 7. Germline V gene data show CDR1 as SNHLY and CDR2 as FYNNEI. This CDR3 is built from 15 residues. Written as DNA, the CDR3 is TGTGCCAGCAGCCGGACAGGGGGCGTTGACGGGGAGCTGTTTTTT. Translating gives CASSRTGGVDGELFF.

This clonotype was observed at least ten times. The genes are TRBV12-3 or TRBV12-4 and TRBJ2-7; 10 nucleotides line up with TRBD1. V shed 2 bases, J shed 3 bases, and the junction held 7 bases outside the gene matches. This CDR3 spans 16 amino acids. The CDR3: CASSLSWGQGRYEQYF. In nucleotides, the CDR3 is TGTGCCAGCAGTTTAAGTTGGGGACAGGGGCGCTACGAGCAGTACTTC.

This clonotype was seen a few times. V is TRBV11-2 and J is TRBJ1-1, with D tentatively TRBD1 (6 bases). Trimming took 8 bases from V and 4 from J, leaving 23 bases between them. The CDR3 has 16 residues. CDR1 is SGHAT and CDR2 is FQNNGV in the germline V gene. As DNA, the CDR3 is TGTGCCAGCGGAAAGGGCGACAGGCCCTTCGGCACTGAAGCTTTCTTT. Encoded protein: CASGKGDRPFGTEAFF.

The chain joins TRBV4-3 to TRBJ2-1, with no clear D. Looked up from germline, CDR1 is LGHNA and CDR2 is YSLEER. V was clipped by 2 bases and J by 5 bases, with 13 bases between them. The CDR3 extends over 15 amino acids. The CDR3 loop reads CASSQIGQIHNEQFF. The DNA for the CDR3 is TGCGCCAGCAGCCAAATCGGCCAAATACACAATGAGCAGTTCTTC.

V gene TRBV6-1 combines with J gene TRBJ2-3; 8 bases are a match to TRBD2. The trim removed 4 bases at V and 0 bases at J, leaving 6 bases unmatched. From germline, CDR1 is MNHNS and CDR2 SASEGT. The CDR3 runs to 16 residues. For the CDR3, the DNA is TGTGCCAGCAGTGCCCCAGCGGGGGTTAGCACAGATACGCAGTATTTT. It is translated as CASSAPAGVSTDTQYF.

The chain has TRBV4-1 and TRBJ2-7; 10 bases match TRBD2. Germline V gene sequence: CDR1 MGHRA, CDR2 YSYEKL. CDR3 size: 15 residues. V lost 2 bases, J lost 7 bases, and 8 bases stayed unmatched. The CDR3 DNA reads TGCGCCAGCAGCCAATTCCTAGCGGGGGTAGGGGAGCAGTACTTC. Its translation is CASSQFLAGVGEQYF.

The CDR3 DNA follows: TGTGCCAGCAGCTTAACAAGTCCTTCAGGCAGTGGTGATGGCTACACCTTC. Amino acid sequence: CASSLTSPSGSGDGYTF. The rearrangement uses TRBV7-3 and TRBJ1-2; no definite D call. There are 17 residues in the CDR3. Trimming shortened V by 0 bases and J by 6 bases, and 20 bases separated the two germline ends. Germline V gene data show CDR1 as SGHTA and CDR2 as FQGTGA.

This clonotype was counted between two and nine times. The chain recombines TRBV12-3 or TRBV12-4 with TRBJ2-5; TRBD2 matches at 12 bases. The length of the CDR3 is 15 residues. V gave up 8 bases and J gave up 5 bases; unmatched junction bases: 9. This chain's CDR3 is CASQTSGGILETQYF. As DNA, the CDR3 is TGTGCCAGCCAAACTAGCGGGGGGATTCTGGAGACCCAGTACTTC.

J is TRBJ2-7 and V is TRBV29-1; perhaps TRBD2 as D (6 bases). The V end was cut by 7 bases, the J end by 4 bases, with 17 bases between. Germline assignment: CDR1 SQVTM and CDR2 ANQGSEA. The CDR3 loop spans 13 amino acids. The CDR3 sequence: CSAWDSLRYEQYF. The CDR3 nucleotides are TGCAGCGCTTGGGACTCCCTGAGGTACGAGCAGTACTTC.

The chain is built from TRBV7-9 and TRBJ2-3, with 12 bases matching TRBD2. In germline, CDR1 is SEHNR, CDR2 FQNEAQ (reference sequence). V shed 2 bases, J shed 4 bases, and the junction held 7 bases outside the gene matches. The CDR3 runs 17 residues. CDR3 sequence (DNA): TGTGCCAGCAGCTTATCCCTAGCGGGAGGGCCATCAGATACGCAGTATTTT. Amino acids: CASSLSLAGGPSDTQYF.

This clonotype occurred a few times. This chain connects TRBV12-3 or TRBV12-4 to TRBJ1-6, with 7 bases identical to TRBD1. This CDR3 is 15 amino acids long. Losses at the gene ends were 2 bases for V and 7 bases for J; bases not matched to a gene: 5. The CDR3 spells CASSLSGTANSPLHF. The CDR3 nucleotides are TGTGCCAGCAGTTTATCCGGGACAGCAAATTCACCCCTCCACTTT.

This clonotype turned up a few times. The chain has TRBV11-2 and TRBJ2-1; the D gene is possibly TRBD2 (6 bases). The CDR3 has 13 residues. Between the trimmed V and J ends, which lost 0 bases and 10 bases, there was a span of 10 bases. The germline V gene has CDR1 SGHAT and CDR2 FQNNGV. In DNA form, the CDR3 reads TGTGCCAGCAGCTTAGATAGCGGATCCGAGCAGTTCTTC. It codes for CASSLDSGSEQFF.

The chain couples TRBV5-1 to TRBJ2-5; 12 bases are shared with TRBD2. This CDR3 region has 16 residues. J was trimmed by 1 base and V by 4 bases; bases with no gene match: 5. From germline, CDR1 is SGHRS and CDR2 YFSETQ. DNA for the CDR3: TGCGCCAGCAGCGGTGGACTAGCGGGACCCCAAGAGACCCAGTACTTC. Translating gives CASSGGLAGPQETQYF.